This paragraph covers one T cell receptor (beta chain) sequence. This clonotype was counted once. Its antigen is still unknown. Base qualities were left out, and no much larger clone turns up one base away. One read provides weak support. This sample was taken from a study of CD8 T cells in Susac syndrome (dated by TCRdb to the late 2010s). For context, the study as a whole: Whether CD8+ T cell activation and differentiation in Susac syndrome was antigen driven was tested using repertoire sequencing. What the authors observed across the whole study: The number of individuals in the TCR sequencing and HLA analysis was acknowledged as relatively small.

Peripheral blood CD8+ and CD4+ T cells from healthy donors, Susac syndrome patients and multiple sclerosis patients were profiled using high-throughput TCR beta sequencing. Healthy donors were included as age- and sex-matched controls. Bulk CD8+ and CD4+ T cells were purified by magnetic negative isolation, while CD8+ TEMRA cells were enriched using FACS. Blood was collected in EDTA tubes and processed within 24 hours, with PBMCs isolated through density gradient centrifugation. PBMCs destined for TCR sequencing were cryopreserved in liquid nitrogen and later thawed in a 37 °C water bath. Purity of sorted or isolated CD4+, CD8+ and CD8+ TEMRA cells was at least 90%. RNA was extracted using the RNeasy kit, and roughly 0.5 to 1 microgram was reverse transcribed with random hexamers. TCR beta CDR3 regions were amplified with the immunoSEQ multiplex PCR assay covering 54 Vbeta and 13 Jbeta segments. To correct PCR amplification bias, a synthetic template baseline was used for both primer optimization and computational correction. As for how the authors treated the data: Reads were annotated to V, D and J genes per IMGT and analyzed with immunoSEQ Analyzer, keeping only productive sequences. To calculate clonality, Shannon entropy was normalized by log2 of the number of productive unique sequences and then subtracted from one. For each patient and control, public and private clones were evaluated within the 100 most prevalent clones. Clones were defined as Susac-specific when absent from the healthy and MS cohorts, from some 1,100 published viral clones and from other ImmuneACCESS disease sequences. TCRdb's own reprocessing of the public reads used fastp at Q25 and MiXCR and kept productive beta chains. Every entry covers one CDR3 protein and lists the most common genes and DNA from its rows. The V and J calls were determined by TCRdb, not by the authors. The sample table records about 160,000 distinct CDR3 sequences; roughly 94% of these occur just once. 0.08% of the sample belongs to the ten largest clones.

This TCR was sampled from a human donor in good health. The sample consisted of CD4+ T cells from PBMCs.

The CDR3 in this case is CASSYSIGRYNEQFF. The DNA sequence is as follows: TGTGCCAGCAGTTACTCGATAGGCAGGTACAATGAGCAGTTCTTC. The chain uses TRBV6-6 and TRBJ2-1; confidence is insufficient to name the D gene. The germline V gene (reference sequence) sets CDR1 to MNHNY and CDR2 to SVGAGI. V is reduced by 0 bases and J by 4 bases, leaving a spacing of 10 bases between them. The CDR3 sequence holds 15 residues, the cysteine and phenylalanine included. Solely the CDR3 DNA is kept, with 45 bases framed from the first base.